This T cell receptor beta chain was found in a study of shared clonotypes between healthy human individuals. Study-level findings and limits: Large sequencing depth failed to make sorted-subset sequencing complete, rarefaction showed.

The V gene's germline CDR1 is SEHNR and CDR2 FQNEAQ (reference sequence). The CDR3 has 13 amino acids. Trimming removed 5 bases at V and 3 bases at J, with 10 bases between. This clone was observed a handful of times. As yet, its antigen is unknown. Repertoires were generated with immunoSEQ multiplex PCR, while TCRdb's copy carries only in-frame clones and drops some. The sample records approximately 980,000 clones, approximately 76% being singletons. The sequenced sample was memory CD4+ T cells sorted from blood. The subset is: CD45RA-negative fraction. The gene calls are TRBV7-9 and TRBJ1-1; D uncertain. This sequence originates from a man aged 18 to 29 in good health. The CDR3 loop reads CASSPHGDTEAFF. In DNA form, the CDR3 reads TGTGCCAGCAGCCCCCACGGGGACACTGAAGCTTTCTTT.